The clone carrying this T cell receptor (beta chain) was found a few times. The antigen remains unidentified. Only in-frame clones appear in the TCRdb table, and some are missing; sequencing was by immunoSEQ multiplex PCR. The table has approximately 20,000 clones, 46% seen once. The data stem from a study of siplizumab effects on memory and regulatory T cells. On the study more broadly: Mixed lymphocyte reactions came in pairs, receiving siplizumab at approximately 0.95 ug/mL or receiving no drug.

The length of the CDR3 is 11 residues. CDR1 SNHLY and CDR2 FYNNEI come from the germline V gene. Trimming stripped 4 bases from V and 7 bases from J, with 5 bases between. Regarding the study as a whole: An assignable phenotype, naive or memory, was missing from roughly 80-95% of proliferating CD4+ or CD8+ clones.

Cells from the mixed lymphocyte reaction underwent coculture for around 6 days at 37 degrees C. This TCR derives from a human donor in good health; the cells came from an allogeneic mixed lymphocyte reaction. What was sequenced was CFSE-low (dividing) CD4+ T cells sorted from an allogeneic mixed lymphocyte reaction. The rearrangement uses TRBV2 and TRBJ1-3, with D unresolved. CDR3 in amino acids: CASSVGNTIYF. The CDR3 DNA sequence: TGTGCCAGCAGTGTTGGCAACACCATATATTTT.